This T cell receptor (beta chain) derives from a study of blood T cell repertoires in COVID-19 (dated by TCRdb to about 2020). At the level of the whole study: Samples covering the acute and convalescent phases of COVID-19 were provided by collaborators in the United States, Italy and Spain. Deeply sampled blood TCRbeta repertoires from subjects exposed to, actively infected with, or recovered from COVID-19 were included in the dataset. Where available, HLA class I and class II types were taken from metadata supplied by the sample provider and were not determined by assay-based typing. The prospective study material was composed of cDNA or gDNA derived from T cells, B-cell-depleted T cells, or PBMCs. Sample metadata almost always included a de-identified subject ID, COVID-19 status, age in years and sex. The repertoires were released in a freely available public database meant as a resource for research on the immune response to SARS-CoV-2. Samples came from the ongoing ImmuneRACE study (first 160 participants) plus 1,254 subjects from 6 global collaborators. Summary of the overall study and its limitations: The amount of clinical and demographic metadata varied by source and participant and was provided uncurated.

The immunoSEQ Assay, a bias-controlled multiplex PCR, was used to amplify TCRbeta CDR3 regions from genomic DNA. Per the original workflow: The number of nucleated cells in each sample was estimated from the amplification of reference gene primers within the assay. Sequence reads were collapsed and filtered to measure the absolute abundance of every unique TCRbeta CDR3 rearrangement. For each sample, productive Simpson clonality was calculated as the square root of Simpson's diversity index across productive rearrangements. TCRdb mirrors the immuneACCESS table, restricted to in-frame sequences. Some clones are absent from its copies; in checked studies, under half trace to an unresolved V gene, and the reason for the others is unknown. For V, J and clone size, that table is used; D and trimming come from the DNA. Recorded for this sample are roughly 84,000 clones; roughly 80% of them occurred a single time. The top ten clonotypes cover about 11% of the sample.

Via the germline V gene, CDR1 is SGHAT and CDR2 FQNNGV. Including cysteine and phenylalanine, the CDR3 has 19 amino acids. The read is trimmed to its CDR3 DNA, 57 bases read in frame from base 1. Trimming accounts for 5 bases at V and 0 bases at J, while the number of junction bases matched to no gene is 12. A remark on this clone: There is no known antigen for this receptor. Within one base of it there is no much larger clone, and no base qualities were kept.

The collaborating institutions used their own protocols to collect whole blood in K2EDTA tubes. For TCRbeta analysis, collaborators shipped samples in one of three forms: frozen whole blood, isolated PBMCs, or DNA extracted from either of those sample types. Sequencing was performed on peripheral blood. Here the chain combines TRBV11-2 and TRBJ2-6; 8 nucleotides in the junction match TRBD1. The clonotype comes from a woman between 35 and 50 years old with active or convalescent COVID-19. The CDR3 region: CASSVFSGTGLSGANVLTF. The DNA sequence reads TGTGCCAGCAGCGTATTCTCCGGGACAGGTCTCTCTGGGGCCAACGTCCTGACTTTC.